This T cell receptor beta chain was captured in a study of cytomegalovirus exposure and HLA in healthy donors. Study-level points and caveats: The authors enumerated 150 to 200 TCR beta chains as linked to cytomegalovirus.

On this clone itself: No antigen is known for it.

PCR primers comprised 60 Vbeta and 13 Jbeta primers. Method: immunoSEQ multiplex PCR; TCRdb's copy keeps in-frame clones and lacks some. This sample yields 150,000 to 200,000 clones, of which around 75% are seen a single time; around 3% belongs to the top ten. Trimming pared 3 bases from V and 1 base from J, leaving 15 bases between. The germline V gene has CDR1 LGHNA and CDR2 YNFKEQ. This CDR3 comprises 16 residues. Sequenced sample: PBMCs. The rearrangement uses TRBV4-2 and TRBJ1-1; D is possibly TRBD1 (5 bases). The sequence came from a male donor in good health and CMV-seronegative. CDR3 amino acids: CASSQDLGATNTEAFF. In DNA, the CDR3 is TGTGCCAGCAGCCAGGACCTAGGGGCGACGAACACTGAAGCTTTCTTT.